These 20 T cell receptor beta chains originate from one sample sequenced in a study of T cell changes during pregnancy in multiple sclerosis (dated by TCRdb to between 2018 and 2021). The library was made by the immunoSEQ multiplex PCR assay. TCRdb took this table from immuneACCESS and kept in-frame rearrangements with V and J called. Such tables lack part of the clones; where checked against another copy, unresolved V genes explain under half of the gap, and the rest is unexplained. The sample table lists 45,000 to 60,000 clones, 85% to 95% of them with a count of one. Together, the top ten hold about 0.37% of the sample. The sample was CD4+ T cells from peripheral blood mononuclear cells, taken before pregnancy. These receptors were taken from a female donor with multiple sclerosis, enrolled in a pregnancy study.

The chain carries TRBV5-4 and TRBJ2-2; 11 nucleotides match TRBD2. V shed 4 bases and J 5 bases; nucleotides not matched to a gene: 7. CDR3 length: 16 amino acids. Germline V gene lookup returns CDR1 SGHNT and CDR2 YYREEE (reference sequence). Here the CDR3 reads CASSRGTSGPTGELFF. The CDR3 DNA follows: TGTGCCAGCAGCCGCGGGACTAGCGGACCTACCGGGGAGCTGTTTTTT.

This clone came up once. The rearrangement uses TRBV19 and TRBJ1-5; 9 bases align to TRBD1. This CDR3 region has 17 residues. Per the germline V gene, CDR1 is LNHDA and CDR2 is SQIVND (reference sequence). V lost 7 bases and J lost 2; bases outside the gene matches: 12. CDR3 loop: CASTPGQGRWGNQPQHF. In DNA, the CDR3 is TGTGCCAGTACCCCAGGACAGGGGCGGTGGGGCAATCAGCCCCAGCATTTT. Looking up the rest from reference TRBV19 and TRBJ1-5 gives the full variable domain: DGGITQSPKYLFRKEGQNVTLSCEQNLNHDAMYWYRQDPGQGLRLIYYSQIVNDFQKGDIAEGYSVSREKKESFPLTVTSAQKNPTAFYLCASTPGQGRWGNQPQHFGDGTRLSIL.

The chain combines TRBV21-1 with TRBJ1-1; TRBD1 is the table's D call, not checked against the DNA. TRBV21-1 is annotated as a pseudogene. This CDR3 spans 18 amino acids. The CDR3 loop reads CASSKVPGTSKTNTEAFF. CDR3 nucleotide sequence: TGTGCCAGCAGCAAAGTCCCCGGGACAAGTAAAACGAACACTGAAGCTTTCTTT.

V and J are TRBV5-8 and TRBJ1-1; 8 bases align to TRBD1. The germline CDR1 and CDR2 sequences are SGHTS and YDEGEE. The junction had 1 base not matched to a gene; V was cut back by 2 bases and J by 1 base. The CDR3 length is 14 residues. CDR3 nucleotides: TGTGCCAGCAGCTTAGACAGGGGGAACACTGAAGCTTTCTTT. Translating it yields CASSLDRGNTEAFF.

The chain combines TRBV5-4 with TRBJ2-3, with TRBD1 as a possible D gene (5 bases). This CDR3 has 14 residues. Germline loops: CDR1 SGHNT, CDR2 YYREEE (reference sequence). The ends were cut back, 2 bases at V and 2 bases at J, with 9 bases in the middle. The DNA of the CDR3 is TGTGCCAGCAGCTTCAGGGCCCCCACAGATACGCAGTATTTT. It yields the protein CASSFRAPTDTQYF.

This rearrangement joins TRBV7-2 to TRBJ1-5; TRBD1 matches 7 bases. Germline V CDR1 and CDR2: SGHTA, FQGNSA. CDR3 size: 15 residues. V shed 1 base and J 2 bases; nucleotides not matched to a gene: 2. DNA for the CDR3: TGTGCCAGCAGCTTAGACCAGGGGGGCAATCAGCCCCAGCATTTT. Translated, it gives CASSLDQGGNQPQHF.

J is TRBJ1-1 and V is TRBV11-2; possibly TRBD1 for D (5 bases). Germline loops: CDR1 SGHAT, CDR2 FQNNGV. V was pared by 5 bases and J by 1 base, with 11 bases between. There are 14 residues in the CDR3. The CDR3: CASSTPGQNTEAFF. The DNA for the CDR3 is TGTGCCAGCAGCACGCCCGGACAGAACACTGAAGCTTTCTTT.

The chain has TRBV7-3 and TRBJ2-1; 8 bases agree with TRBD2. The junction had 9 bases not matched to a gene; V was cut back by 2 bases and J by 9 bases. CDR1 is SGHTA, CDR2 FQGTGA, per germline. The CDR3 runs 15 residues. The CDR3 DNA reads as TGTGCCAGCAGCTTAGATGGGACTAGAGCCCTTGAGCAGTTCTTC. It codes for CASSLDGTRALEQFF.

This chain connects TRBV6-5 to TRBJ2-7; D is unresolved. From germline, CDR1 is MNHEY and CDR2 SVGAGI. V was clipped by 2 bases and J by 4 bases, with 9 bases between them. This CDR3 is 13 amino acids long. Written as DNA, the CDR3 is TGTGCCAGCAGTTACCACTTGAATTACGAGCAGTACTTC. This codes for CASSYHLNYEQYF.

V and J are TRBV5-1 and TRBJ2-5, with D unresolved. Germline CDR1 reads SGHRS; CDR2 reads YFSETQ. CDR3 length: 13 amino acids. V gave up 2 bases and J gave up 3 bases, with 8 bases separating them. In DNA form, the CDR3 reads TGCGCCAGCAGCTTAGACTTTGAAGAGACCCAGTACTTC. It encodes CASSLDFEETQYF.

V gene TRBV25-1 combines with J gene TRBJ2-2; unclear D gene. Trimming stripped 4 bases from V and 3 bases from J, with 12 bases between. This CDR3 comprises 15 residues. Per germline, CDR1 MGHDK and CDR2 SYGVNS. CDR3: CASSAERIYTGELFF. CDR3 in DNA: TGTGCCAGCAGTGCCGAGCGTATCTACACCGGGGAGCTGTTTTTT.

The CDR3 is CASSELTGVALANGYTF. In nucleotides, the CDR3 is TGTGCCAGCAGTGAACTGACAGGGGTTGCGTTAGCTAATGGCTACACCTTC. This chain uses TRBV6-1 with TRBJ1-2; TRBD1 aligns across 8 bases. Trimming cost V 2 bases and J 6 bases; bases outside gene matches: 14. Germline V CDR1 and CDR2: MNHNS, SASEGT. The CDR3 has 17 residues.

V is TRBV11-2 and J is TRBJ2-5; 7 nucleotides line up with TRBD1. Per germline, CDR1 SGHAT and CDR2 FQNNGV. V was pared by 5 bases and J by 2 bases, with 8 bases of the junction left unmatched. The CDR3 covers 15 residues. CDR3: CASSPVRDSQETQYF. The DNA for the CDR3 is TGTGCCAGCAGCCCGGTCCGGGACAGTCAAGAGACCCAGTACTTC.

J is TRBJ1-1 and V is TRBV7-2; no reliable D call. This CDR3 is 16 amino acids long. CDR1 is SGHTA, CDR2 FQGNSA, per germline. V was cut by 1 base and J by 1 base, with 13 bases left in between. CDR3 loop: CASSLVVYGENTEAFF. The CDR3 DNA reads TGTGCCAGCAGCTTAGTGGTCTATGGAGAGAACACTGAAGCTTTCTTT.

The chain employs TRBV18 and TRBJ2-1; 14 bases match TRBD2. The CDR3 is 14 residues long. Germline CDR1 KGHSH, CDR2 LQKENI. Trimming cost V 3 bases and J 9 bases; bases outside gene matches: 1. CDR3 sequence reads: CASSPTSGRGEQFF. Written as DNA, the CDR3 is TGTGCCAGCTCACCGACTAGCGGGAGGGGTGAGCAGTTCTTC.

J is TRBJ2-2 and V is TRBV5-1; tentatively, D is TRBD1 (6 bases). The CDR3 totals 15 residues. From germline, CDR1 is SGHRS and CDR2 YFSETQ. Deletions cut 0 bases from V and 6 bases from J, with 12 bases between. CDR3 sequence (DNA): TGCGCCAGCAGCTTGGTCCAGGGGTCCGCCGGGGAGCTGTTTTTT. This translates into CASSLVQGSAGELFF.

The chain has TRBV18 and TRBJ2-3, with 12 bases aligning to TRBD2. With V trimmed by 3 bases and J by 4 bases, 11 bases remained unmatched. This CDR3 comprises 18 residues. Germline loops: CDR1 KGHSH, CDR2 LQKENI. The CDR3 DNA is TGTGCCAGCTCACCCTTACCTTTACTAGCGGGAGGCGCAGATACGCAGTATTTT. Protein: CASSPLPLLAGGADTQYF.

The chain recombines TRBV5-5 with TRBJ2-1; 9 nucleotides align to TRBD2. The V segment lost 4 bases and the J segment 4 bases; nucleotides outside the gene matches: 6. The CDR3 covers 15 residues. Germline V lookup: CDR1 SGHKS, CDR2 YYEKEE (reference sequence). CDR3 loop: CASSPGLAGYNEQFF. The CDR3, as DNA: TGTGCCAGCAGCCCGGGGCTAGCGGGATACAATGAGCAGTTCTTC. Full variable domain (missing parts from reference TRBV5-5 and TRBJ2-1): DAGVTQSPTHLIKTRGQQVTLRCSPISGHKSVSWYQQVLGQGPQFIFQYYEKEERGRGNFPDRFSARQFPNYSSELNVNALLLGDSALYLCASSPGLAGYNEQFFGPGTRLTVL.

This clone was observed a handful of times. The gene calls are TRBV5-1 and TRBJ2-6; 8 bases are a match to TRBD2. This CDR3 comprises 18 residues. The J segment lost 0 bases and the V segment lost 1 base, leaving 6 bases of the junction unmatched. Germline assignment: CDR1 SGHRS and CDR2 YFSETQ. This chain's CDR3 is CASSLWLAGRSGANVLTF. The DNA for the CDR3 is TGCGCCAGCAGCTTGTGGCTAGCGGGCCGCTCTGGGGCCAACGTCCTGACTTTC.

The V gene is TRBV19, the J gene TRBJ2-7; a weak D match, TRBD2 (5 bases). The CDR3 consists of 12 residues. V lost 10 bases, J lost 0 bases, and 10 bases lay in between. Germline-derived CDR1 and CDR2 are LNHDA and SQIVND (reference sequence). CDR3 sequence reads: CATSSPSYEQYF. CDR3 DNA sequence: TGTGCCACCTCTAGCCCCTCCTACGAGCAGTACTTC.